One sample yielded the 10 T cell receptor beta chains listed below, sequenced in a study of T cell clonotyping in hematopoietic cell transplantation (dated by TCRdb to the early 2020s). Library preparation employed the immunoSEQ multiplex PCR assay. This is the immuneACCESS table as TCRdb keeps it, with only in-frame sequences that have V and J called. A part of the clones is gone; compared with another copy, unresolved V genes explain less than half, and the rest is unexplained. In this sample the table shows tens of thousands of clones, approximately 95% of which occur a single time. 1.5% to 2% of the sample comes from the top ten. The label giving this sample's time point can be read as: recipient sample about 28 days before transplant, after cytoreduction. Sequencing was performed on peripheral blood mononuclear cells, taken before stem cell transplant. Receptor source: a woman in her 50s with acute myeloid leukemia. Some clones in this sample may be carry-over from other donors' samples.

The chain recombines TRBV19 with TRBJ1-6, with 9 nucleotides matching TRBD1. This CDR3 has 14 amino acids. The ends lost 6 bases at V and 5 bases at J; junction bases unmatched: 2. Germline loops: CDR1 LNHDA, CDR2 SQIVND (reference sequence). CDR3 in DNA: TGTGCCAGTAGGGGACAGGGTGATAATTCACCCCTCCACTTT. Its translation: CASRGQGDNSPLHF.

The chain uses TRBV7-2 and TRBJ2-3, with D perhaps matching TRBD1 (5 bases). The germline CDR1 and CDR2 sequences are SGHTA and FQGNSA. The CDR3 contains 15 residues. The V gene lost 1 base and the J gene lost 2 bases, with 10 bases spanning the gap. As DNA, the CDR3 is TGTGCCAGCAGCTTAGTGGGCAGGGCCACAGATACGCAGTATTTT. It codes for CASSLVGRATDTQYF.

This clone has a single count. The rearrangement links TRBV9 to TRBJ1-3; 8 nucleotides agree with TRBD1. J lost 5 bases, V lost 4 bases, and 8 bases had no gene match. The CDR3 length is 15 residues. CDR1 SGDLS and CDR2 YYNGEE come from the germline V gene. The CDR3: CASSFRQGSRNTIYF. CDR3 nucleotides: TGTGCCAGCAGCTTCCGACAGGGGTCTAGAAACACCATATATTTT.

The chain recombines TRBV10-1 with TRBJ1-2; D gene unclear. The CDR3 totals 13 residues. The germline V gene encodes CDR1 WNHNN and CDR2 SYGVQD (reference sequence). Trimming left V 3 bases short and J 1 base short, with 6 bases between. The CDR3 DNA follows: TGCGCCAGCAGTGACAGTTTTAACTATGGCTACACCTTC. This sequence encodes CASSDSFNYGYTF.

This chain links TRBV28 with TRBJ1-5; the D is unclear. From germline, CDR1 is MDHEN and CDR2 SYDVKM. Trimming removed 2 bases at V and 10 bases at J, with 21 bases between. This CDR3 has 16 residues. The CDR3 bases are TGTGCCAGCAGTTTAGCCGGCATCATTCGGGGAGGCCCCCAGCATTTT. Translated, it gives CASSLAGIIRGGPQHF.

The chain recombines TRBV9 with TRBJ1-2; 10 bases match TRBD1. This CDR3 is 15 amino acids long. The J segment lost 8 bases and the V segment lost 3 bases, leaving 10 bases of the junction unmatched. The V gene's germline CDR1 is SGDLS and CDR2 YYNGEE. The CDR3 DNA reads as TGTGCCAGCAGCGCCCTTACCGGGGACAGGGGCGGCTACACCTTC. It yields the protein CASSALTGDRGGYTF.

This chain connects TRBV7-9 to TRBJ1-5; no reliable D call. The V and J ends lost 5 bases and 3 bases respectively, with 11 bases between them. The germline V gene encodes CDR1 SEHNR and CDR2 FQNEAQ (reference sequence). The CDR3 extends over 14 amino acids. The CDR3 DNA is TGTGCCAGCAGCACCAACAGCTACAATCAGCCCCAGCATTTT. Its translation: CASSTNSYNQPQHF.

The chain is built from TRBV9 and TRBJ2-5, with D possibly TRBD2 on 7 matching bases. Germline V gene sequence: CDR1 SGDLS, CDR2 YYNGEE. V dropped 3 bases and J dropped 8 bases, with 17 bases sitting between them. The CDR3 has 14 amino acids. The CDR3 sequence is CASSAGGAKGTQYF. The CDR3 nucleotides read TGTGCCAGCAGCGCGGGGGGCGCGAAGGGAACCCAGTACTTC.

This rearrangement joins TRBV11-2 to TRBJ2-1; weak D call: TRBD2 (5 bases). The germline V gene has CDR1 SGHAT and CDR2 FQNNGV. Trimming stripped 5 bases from V and 4 bases from J, with 9 bases between. The CDR3 loop spans 13 amino acids. CDR3 bases: TGTGCCAGCAGCCCCCCGGGGTACAATGAGCAGTTCTTC. Its protein is CASSPPGYNEQFF.

This chain joins TRBV28 and TRBJ2-1, with D perhaps being TRBD1 or TRBD2 (5 bases each). CDR3 length: 15 residues. The V end was cut by 3 bases, the J end by 3 bases, with 12 bases between. The V gene's germline CDR1 is MDHEN and CDR2 SYDVKM. CDR3: CASSLGRASYNEQFF. CDR3 in DNA: TGTGCCAGCAGTTTGGGGCGGGCCAGCTACAATGAGCAGTTCTTC.